The 23 T cell receptor beta chains below were found in one sample sequenced in a study of T cell responses to AZD1222 COVID-19 vaccine. Only in-frame clones appear in the TCRdb table, and some are missing; sequencing was by immunoSEQ multiplex PCR. The sample includes about 79,000 clones, 75% to 85% seen only once; the top ten take approximately 22%. The sequencing used peripheral blood, collected on day 0 of AZD1222 vaccination. The receptors were gathered from an adult in good health.

This clone was detected a few times. The chain carries TRBV6-4 and TRBJ1-2; no definite D call. Trimming pared 0 bases from V and 7 bases from J, leaving 9 bases between. CDR3 size: 13 residues. CDR1 and CDR2 from the germline V gene are MRHNA and SNTAGT. CDR3: CASSDSTKTGYTF. The CDR3, as DNA: TGTGCCAGCAGTGACTCGACGAAGACTGGCTACACCTTC.

The chain recombines TRBV10-3 with TRBJ2-3; TRBD1 or TRBD2 may be the D gene (5 bases each). With 3 bases removed from V and 4 bases from J, the gap between germline ends came to 14 bases. This CDR3 is built from 15 residues. Germline lookup yields CDR1 ENHRY and CDR2 SYGVKD. The CDR3, as DNA: TGTGCCATCAGTGACTGGGGGTCCAGCGCAGATACGCAGTATTTT. This codes for CAISDWGSSADTQYF.

The chain has TRBV5-5 and TRBJ2-2, with 10 positions matching TRBD2. The CDR3 spans 17 residues. CDR1 and CDR2 (germline): SGHKS, YYEKEE (reference sequence). Trimming at V came to 3 bases and at J to 4 bases, leaving 9 bases not matched to a gene. The CDR3 sequence is CASSYAGVAGGTGELFF. The CDR3, as DNA: TGTGCCAGCAGCTATGCGGGAGTAGCGGGAGGCACCGGGGAGCTGTTTTTT.

The chain recombines TRBV10-1 with TRBJ2-1; 10 bases match TRBD2. This CDR3 has 14 residues. J lost 8 bases, V lost 5 bases, and 6 bases had no gene match. The germline gives CDR1 WNHNN, CDR2 SYGVQD (reference sequence). CDR3 region: CASSSSGRRHEQFF. CDR3 bases: TGCGCCAGCAGTAGTAGCGGGAGGAGACATGAGCAGTTCTTC.

This sequence joins TRBV10-1 and TRBJ1-5; D might be TRBD1 (5 bases). Germline V gene lookup returns CDR1 WNHNN and CDR2 SYGVQD (reference sequence). V was pared by 10 bases and J by 2 bases, with 21 bases between. The length of the CDR3 is 16 residues. CDR3 DNA sequence: TGCGCCACCTGGAGAGGGCAGGGCATCGGCAATCAGCCCCAGCATTTT. It yields the protein CATWRGQGIGNQPQHF.

The CDR3 sequence: CASSLEATTQYF. The CDR3 DNA follows: TGTGCCAGCAGCTTAGAGGCTACCACCCAGTACTTC. The chain employs TRBV7-8 and TRBJ2-5; the D is unclear. The CDR3 spans 12 residues. Germline V gene lookup returns CDR1 SGHVS and CDR2 FQNEAQ. The ends were cut back, 1 base at V and 8 bases at J, with 8 bases in the middle.

The V gene is TRBV14, the J gene TRBJ1-1; no clear D. The V gene's germline CDR1 is SGHDN and CDR2 FVKESK. Trimming took off 4 bases at V and 1 base at J, with 10 bases between the two ends. The length of the CDR3 is 14 residues. CDR3 loop: CASSPSLPNTEAFF. The CDR3 DNA sequence: TGTGCCAGCAGCCCTTCCCTACCGAACACTGAAGCTTTCTTT.

Worth noting for this clone: Other DNA sequences of this sample code for an identical CDR3. This chain connects TRBV13 to TRBJ2-7; D unresolved. The germline V gene has CDR1 PRHDT and CDR2 FYEKMQ (reference sequence). With 0 bases removed from V and 1 base from J, the gap between germline ends came to 7 bases. CDR3 length equals 14 residues. The CDR3: CASSLGRSSYEQYF. DNA of the CDR3: TGTGCCAGCAGCTTAGGCAGAAGTTCCTACGAGCAGTACTTC.

The chain is built from TRBV14 and TRBJ1-1; no definite D call. Germline-derived CDR1 and CDR2 are SGHDN and FVKESK. Trimming left V 7 bases short and J 7 bases short, with 16 bases between. CDR3 length: 13 amino acids. The CDR3 nucleotides are TGTGCCAGCACTCCAAGTCCTGCCGGTGAAGCTTTCTTT. Protein product: CASTPSPAGEAFF.

The chain employs TRBV7-6 and TRBJ2-2; tentative D call: TRBD2 (5 bases). Germline V gene sequence: CDR1 SGHVS, CDR2 FNYEAQ. Trimming removed 5 bases at V and 3 bases at J, with 13 bases between. The length of the CDR3 is 15 residues. The CDR3 is CASSNSGEDTGELFF. CDR3 DNA: TGTGCCAGCAGCAACAGCGGTGAGGACACCGGGGAGCTGTTTTTT.

The gene calls are TRBV24-1 and TRBJ2-3, with D hard to call. This CDR3 region has 16 residues. The ends were cut back, 4 bases at V and 0 bases at J, with 13 bases in the middle. CDR1 is KGHDR, CDR2 SFDVKD, per germline. CDR3 DNA sequence: TGTGCCACCAGTGACTCAGGATCCACTAGCACAGATACGCAGTATTTT. It specifies CATSDSGSTSTDTQYF.

V gene TRBV11-2 combines with J gene TRBJ2-7; 10 bases line up with TRBD1. The junction had 7 bases not matched to a gene; V was cut back by 7 bases and J by 4 bases. Germline lookup yields CDR1 SGHAT and CDR2 FQNNGV. The CDR3 is 14 amino acids. The CDR3 DNA sequence: TGTGCCAGCACCTTGGACAGGGGGGGATACGAGCAGTACTTC. This encodes CASTLDRGGYEQYF. Variable domain in full (rest from reference TRBV11-2 and TRBJ2-7): EAGVAQSPRYKIIEKRQSVAFWCNPISGHATLYWYQQILGQGPKLLIQFQNNGVVDDSQLPKDRFSAERLKGVDSTLKIQPAKLEDSAVYLCASTLDRGGYEQYFGPGTRLTVT.

The CDR3 region is CASSYSSGGRNEQFF. The CDR3 nucleotides are TGTGCCAGCAGTTACTCTAGCGGGGGGCGCAATGAGCAGTTCTTC. The V call is TRBV6-5, the J call TRBJ2-1; 10 bases fit TRBD2. Germline assignment: CDR1 MNHEY and CDR2 SVGAGI. This CDR3 has 15 amino acids. Trimming at V came to 0 bases and at J to 6 bases, leaving 2 bases not matched to a gene.

This clone has just a few counts. V gene TRBV18 combines with J gene TRBJ1-3; D is uncertain. This CDR3 spans 13 amino acids. V was trimmed by 2 bases and J by 2 bases, leaving 4 bases between them. Germline CDR1 is KGHSH and CDR2 is LQKENI. The CDR3 nucleotides are TGTGCCAGCTCACCAACAGCTGGAAACACCATATATTTT. Residues: CASSPTAGNTIYF.

The chain has TRBV7-6 and TRBJ2-3; 9 nucleotides match TRBD2. Germline V gene lookup returns CDR1 SGHVS and CDR2 FNYEAQ. CDR3 length equals 18 residues. J lost 3 bases, V lost 5 bases, and 15 bases had no gene match. CDR3 residues: CASSPPSGRSPWTDTQYF. CDR3 in DNA: TGTGCCAGCAGCCCCCCGAGCGGGAGGTCCCCTTGGACAGATACGCAGTATTTT.

J is TRBJ1-2 and V is TRBV19; D unclear. CDR3 size: 11 residues. CDR1 and CDR2 from the germline V gene are LNHDA and SQIVND (reference sequence). Trimming pared 3 bases from V and 7 bases from J, leaving 6 bases between. The CDR3 bases are TGTGCCAGTAGTATGGGTAGTGGCTACACCTTC. This gives the protein CASSMGSGYTF.

The chain is built from TRBV7-2 and TRBJ2-5, with 7 nucleotides matching TRBD2. With V trimmed by 8 bases and J by 2 bases, 5 bases remained unmatched. Germline CDR1 reads SGHTA; CDR2 reads FQGNSA. The CDR3 spans 13 residues. CDR3 sequence: CASGGGLQETQYF. CDR3 sequence (DNA): TGTGCCAGCGGGGGGGGTTTACAAGAGACCCAGTACTTC.

The chain links TRBV5-4 to TRBJ1-6; D is undetermined. V lost 4 bases and J lost 0, with 17 bases in between. The CDR3 has 18 residues. Germline CDR1 and CDR2: SGHNT and YYREEE (reference sequence). CDR3 coding DNA: TGTGCCAGCAGCCGCCGCACCACCGGGAGCTCCTATAATTCACCCCTCCACTTT. It codes for CASSRRTTGSSYNSPLHF.

The chain has TRBV5-6 and TRBJ1-2; TRBD1 matches 7 bases. V trimming: 2 bases; J trimming: 6 bases; junction bases outside the gene matches: 4. This CDR3 region has 13 residues. Germline V gene sequence: CDR1 SGHDT, CDR2 YYEEEE. The CDR3 is CASSFGTVNGYTF. In nucleotides, the CDR3 is TGTGCCAGCAGCTTCGGGACAGTAAATGGCTACACCTTC.

This clone was picked up a small number of times. The genes are TRBV5-1 and TRBJ2-7, with 10 nucleotides matching TRBD1. Losses at the gene ends were 3 bases for V and 4 bases for J; bases not matched to a gene: 7. Germline assignment: CDR1 SGHRS and CDR2 YFSETQ. The CDR3 is made up of 15 amino acids. The CDR3 loop is CASSSRGDRGYEQYF. CDR3 nucleotides: TGCGCCAGCAGCTCCAGGGGGGACAGGGGATACGAGCAGTACTTC.

The CDR3 nucleotides are TGTGCCAGCAGCTTGGAAACGAGGCCCCAGCATTTT. Translating gives CASSLETRPQHF. The V gene is TRBV5-8, the J gene TRBJ1-5; no definite D call. Germline assignment: CDR1 SGHTS and CDR2 YDEGEE. The germline V and J ends were trimmed by 0 bases and 9 bases, with 7 bases remaining between them. This CDR3 region has 12 residues.

This clone was counted between two and nine times. The chain joins TRBV28 to TRBJ2-2, with 10 bases fitting TRBD1. This CDR3 spans 16 amino acids. V gave up 6 bases and J gave up 5 bases; unmatched junction bases: 9. CDR1 MDHEN and CDR2 SYDVKM come from the germline V gene. The CDR3 coding sequence is TGTGCCAGCAGCCCTTCCGGGACAGGGGTTACCGGGGAGCTGTTTTTT. It is translated as CASSPSGTGVTGELFF.

V is TRBV5-6 and J is TRBJ1-2; D is uncertain. Germline loops: CDR1 SGHDT, CDR2 YYEEEE. Trimming shortened V by 1 base and J by 0 bases, and 7 bases separated the two germline ends. The CDR3 covers 14 residues. In DNA form, the CDR3 reads TGTGCCAGCAGCTTGTCGGGTACTAACTATGGCTACACCTTC. Protein sequence: CASSLSGTNYGYTF. The whole variable domain, filled in from reference TRBV5-6 and TRBJ1-2, reads DAGVTQSPTHLIKTRGQQVTLRCSPKSGHDTVSWYQQALGQGPQFIFQYYEEEERQRGNFPDRFSGHQFPNYSSELNVNALLLGDSALYLCASSLSGTNYGYTFGSGTRLTVV.